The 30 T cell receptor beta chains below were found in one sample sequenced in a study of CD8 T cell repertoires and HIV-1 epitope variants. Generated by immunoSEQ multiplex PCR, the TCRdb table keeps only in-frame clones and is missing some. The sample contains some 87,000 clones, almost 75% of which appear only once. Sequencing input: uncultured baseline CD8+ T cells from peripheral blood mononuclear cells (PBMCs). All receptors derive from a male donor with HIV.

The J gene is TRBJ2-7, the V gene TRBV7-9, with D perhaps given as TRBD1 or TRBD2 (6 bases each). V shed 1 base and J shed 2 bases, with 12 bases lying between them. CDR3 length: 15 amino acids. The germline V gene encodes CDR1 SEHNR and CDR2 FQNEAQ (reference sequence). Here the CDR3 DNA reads TGTGCCAGCAGCTTAGATGCGGGACAAACCTACGAGCAGTACTTC. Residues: CASSLDAGQTYEQYF.

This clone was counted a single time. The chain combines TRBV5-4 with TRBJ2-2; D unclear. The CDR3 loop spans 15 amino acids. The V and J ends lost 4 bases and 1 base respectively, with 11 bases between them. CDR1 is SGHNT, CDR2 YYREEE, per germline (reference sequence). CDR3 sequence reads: CASSRDPLNTGELFF. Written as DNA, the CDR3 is TGTGCCAGCAGCCGAGACCCCTTGAACACCGGGGAGCTGTTTTTT.

CDR3 loop: CASKVFPLSLRDSYGYTF. The CDR3 coding sequence is TGTGCCAGCAAAGTTTTCCCTCTCTCCCTCCGGGACAGCTATGGCTACACCTTC. This chain joins TRBV28 and TRBJ1-2; TRBD1 matches at 7 bases. The V segment lost 7 bases and the J segment 4 bases; nucleotides outside the gene matches: 21. This CDR3 has 18 residues. The germline V gene has CDR1 MDHEN and CDR2 SYDVKM.

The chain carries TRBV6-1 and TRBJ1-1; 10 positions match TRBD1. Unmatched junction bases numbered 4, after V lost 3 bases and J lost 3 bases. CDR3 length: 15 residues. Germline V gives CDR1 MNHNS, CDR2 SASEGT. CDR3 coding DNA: TGTGCCAGCAGTGACCTGACAGGGGGCTACACTGAAGCTTTCTTT. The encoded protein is CASSDLTGGYTEAFF.

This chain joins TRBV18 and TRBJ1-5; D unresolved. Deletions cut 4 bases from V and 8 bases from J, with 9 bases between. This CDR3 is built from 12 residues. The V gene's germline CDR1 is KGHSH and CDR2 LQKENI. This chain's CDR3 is CASSLNMEPQHF. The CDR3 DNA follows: TGTGCCAGCTCACTAAATATGGAGCCCCAGCATTTT.

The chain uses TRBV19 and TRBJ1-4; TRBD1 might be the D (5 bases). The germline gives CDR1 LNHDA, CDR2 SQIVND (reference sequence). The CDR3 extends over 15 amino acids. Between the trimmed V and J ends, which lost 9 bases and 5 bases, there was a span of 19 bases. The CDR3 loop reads CARGGDDSGNEKLFF. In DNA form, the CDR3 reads TGTGCCAGGGGGGGGGACGATTCGGGGAATGAAAAACTGTTTTTT.

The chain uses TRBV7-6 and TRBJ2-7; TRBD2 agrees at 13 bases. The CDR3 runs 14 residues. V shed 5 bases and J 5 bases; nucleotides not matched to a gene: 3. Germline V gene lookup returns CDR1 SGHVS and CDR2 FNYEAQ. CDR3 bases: TGTGCCAGCAGCCGGACTAGCGGGAGCAACGAGCAGTACTTC. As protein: CASSRTSGSNEQYF.

The CDR3 DNA follows: TGTGCCAGCTCCCCGTCGATGGGAACGAACACCGGGGAGCTGTTTTTT. Translation gives CASSPSMGTNTGELFF. The chain combines TRBV18 with TRBJ2-2; no reliable D call. This CDR3 has 16 amino acids. Trimming took off 6 bases at V and 0 bases at J, with 14 bases between the two ends. Germline V CDR1 and CDR2: KGHSH, LQKENI.

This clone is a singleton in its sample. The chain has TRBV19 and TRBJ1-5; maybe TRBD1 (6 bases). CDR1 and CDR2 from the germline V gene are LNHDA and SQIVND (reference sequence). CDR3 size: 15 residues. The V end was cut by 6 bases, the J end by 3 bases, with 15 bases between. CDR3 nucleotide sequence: TGTGCCAGTAGACGAAGCAGGGACATCAATCAGCCCCAGCATTTT. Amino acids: CASRRSRDINQPQHF.

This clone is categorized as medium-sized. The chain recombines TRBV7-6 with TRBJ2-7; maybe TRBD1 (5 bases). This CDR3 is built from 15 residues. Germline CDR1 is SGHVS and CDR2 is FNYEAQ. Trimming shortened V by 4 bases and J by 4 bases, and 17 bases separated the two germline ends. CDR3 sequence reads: CASSSLKGRPYEQYF. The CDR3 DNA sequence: TGTGCCAGCAGCTCCCTAAAGGGGCGTCCGTACGAGCAGTACTTC. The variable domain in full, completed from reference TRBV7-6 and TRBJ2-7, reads GAGVSQSPRYKVTKRGQDVALRCDPISGHVSLYWYRQALGQGPEFLTYFNYEAQQDKSGLPNDRFSAERPEGSISTLTIQRTEQRDSAMYRCASSSLKGRPYEQYFGPGTRLTVT.

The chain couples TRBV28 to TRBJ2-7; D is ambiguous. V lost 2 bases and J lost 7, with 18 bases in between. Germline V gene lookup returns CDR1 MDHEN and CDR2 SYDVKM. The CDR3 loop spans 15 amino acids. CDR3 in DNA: TGTGCCAGCAGTTTACCCCTAAGACCCCTATGGGAGCAGTACTTC. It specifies CASSLPLRPLWEQYF.

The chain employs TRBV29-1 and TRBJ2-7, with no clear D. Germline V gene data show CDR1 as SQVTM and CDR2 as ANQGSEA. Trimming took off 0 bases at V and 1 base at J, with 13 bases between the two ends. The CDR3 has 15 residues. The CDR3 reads CSVEDPDRSSYEQYF. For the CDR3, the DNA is TGCAGCGTTGAAGATCCGGACCGATCGTCCTACGAGCAGTACTTC.

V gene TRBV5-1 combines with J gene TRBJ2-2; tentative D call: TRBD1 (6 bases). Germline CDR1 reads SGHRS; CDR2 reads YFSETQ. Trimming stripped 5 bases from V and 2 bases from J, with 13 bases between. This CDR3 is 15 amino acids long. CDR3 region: CASSPQGRNTGELFF. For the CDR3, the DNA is TGCGCCAGCAGTCCCCAGGGGCGCAACACCGGGGAGCTGTTTTTT.

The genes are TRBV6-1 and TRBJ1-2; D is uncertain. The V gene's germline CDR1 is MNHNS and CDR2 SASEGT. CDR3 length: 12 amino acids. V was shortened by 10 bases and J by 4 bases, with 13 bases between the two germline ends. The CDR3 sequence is CATEEVVYGYTF. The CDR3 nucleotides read TGTGCCACCGAAGAGGTGGTCTATGGCTACACCTTC.

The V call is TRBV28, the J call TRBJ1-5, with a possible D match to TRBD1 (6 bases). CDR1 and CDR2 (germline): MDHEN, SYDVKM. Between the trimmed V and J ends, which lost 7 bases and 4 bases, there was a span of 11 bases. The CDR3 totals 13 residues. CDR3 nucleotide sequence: TGTGCCAGCACCCTGGACAGAAATCAGCCCCAGCATTTT. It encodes CASTLDRNQPQHF.

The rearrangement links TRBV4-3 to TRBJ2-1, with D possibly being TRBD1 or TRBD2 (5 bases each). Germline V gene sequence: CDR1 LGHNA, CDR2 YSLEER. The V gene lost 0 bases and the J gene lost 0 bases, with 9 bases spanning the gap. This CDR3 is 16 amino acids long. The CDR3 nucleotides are TGCGCCAGCAGCCAAGAGGGGGTGAGCTCCTACAATGAGCAGTTCTTC. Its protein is CASSQEGVSSYNEQFF.

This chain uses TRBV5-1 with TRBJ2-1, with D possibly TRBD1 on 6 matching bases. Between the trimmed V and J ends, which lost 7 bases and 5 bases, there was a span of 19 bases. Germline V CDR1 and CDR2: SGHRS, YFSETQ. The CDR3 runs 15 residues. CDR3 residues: CASAAWTALNNEQFF. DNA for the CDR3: TGCGCCAGCGCAGCCTGGACAGCCTTGAACAATGAGCAGTTCTTC.

The CDR3: CASSQSGRANHEQYF. The DNA of the CDR3 is TGCGCCAGCAGCCAAAGTGGGAGGGCCAACCACGAGCAGTACTTC. V usage is TRBV4-1 and J usage is TRBJ2-7, with 7 bases fitting TRBD2. The CDR3 sequence is 15 residues long. V lost 2 bases to trimming and J lost 5 bases; unmatched junction nucleotides: 9. Germline V gene sequence: CDR1 MGHRA, CDR2 YSYEKL.

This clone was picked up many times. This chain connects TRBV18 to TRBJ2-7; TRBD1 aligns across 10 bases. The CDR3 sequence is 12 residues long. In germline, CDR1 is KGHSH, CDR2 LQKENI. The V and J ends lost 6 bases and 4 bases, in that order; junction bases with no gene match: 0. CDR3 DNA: TGTGCCAGCTCGGGACAGGGGTACGAGCAGTACTTC. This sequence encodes CASSGQGYEQYF.

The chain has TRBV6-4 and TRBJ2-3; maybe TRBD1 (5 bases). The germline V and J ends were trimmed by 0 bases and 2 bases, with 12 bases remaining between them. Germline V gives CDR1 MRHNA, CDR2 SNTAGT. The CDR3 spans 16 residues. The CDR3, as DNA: TGTGCCAGCAGTGACTCTTGGGGCGGTTTCACAGATACGCAGTATTTT. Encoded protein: CASSDSWGGFTDTQYF.

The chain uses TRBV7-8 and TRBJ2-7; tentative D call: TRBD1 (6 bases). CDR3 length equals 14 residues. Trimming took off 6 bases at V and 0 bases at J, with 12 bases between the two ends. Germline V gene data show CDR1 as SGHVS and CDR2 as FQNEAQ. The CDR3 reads CASRLTGSSYEQYF. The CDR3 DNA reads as TGTGCCAGCAGACTTACAGGGAGCTCCTACGAGCAGTACTTC.

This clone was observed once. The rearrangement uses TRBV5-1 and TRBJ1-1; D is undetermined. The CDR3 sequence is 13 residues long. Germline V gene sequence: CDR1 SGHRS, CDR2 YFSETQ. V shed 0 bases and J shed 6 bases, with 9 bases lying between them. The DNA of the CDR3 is TGCGCCAGCAGCTTGGCCCTTTTGTCTGAAGCTTTCTTT. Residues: CASSLALLSEAFF.

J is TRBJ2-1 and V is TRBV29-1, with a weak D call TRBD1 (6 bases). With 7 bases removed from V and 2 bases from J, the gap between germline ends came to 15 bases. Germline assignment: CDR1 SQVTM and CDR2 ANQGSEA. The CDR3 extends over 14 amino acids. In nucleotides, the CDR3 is TGCAGCGACCTTACAGGGATCCCCTACAATGAGCAGTTCTTC. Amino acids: CSDLTGIPYNEQFF.

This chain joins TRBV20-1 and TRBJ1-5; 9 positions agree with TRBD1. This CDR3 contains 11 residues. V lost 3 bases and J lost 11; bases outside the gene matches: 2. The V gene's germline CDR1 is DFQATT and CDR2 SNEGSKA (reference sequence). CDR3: CSARWDRAQHF. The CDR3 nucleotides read TGCAGTGCTAGGTGGGACAGGGCCCAGCATTTT.

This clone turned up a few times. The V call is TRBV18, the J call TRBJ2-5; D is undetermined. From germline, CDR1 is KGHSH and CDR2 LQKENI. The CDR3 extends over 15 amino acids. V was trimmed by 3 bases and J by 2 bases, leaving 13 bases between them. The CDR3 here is CASSPINDKQETQYF. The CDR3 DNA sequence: TGTGCCAGCTCACCTATAAACGACAAACAAGAGACCCAGTACTTC. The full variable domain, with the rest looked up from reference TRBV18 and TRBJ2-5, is NAGVMQNPRHLVRRRGQEARLRCSPMKGHSHVYWYRQLPEEGLKFMVYLQKENIIDESGMPKERFSAEFPKEGPSILRIQQVVRGDSAAYFCASSPINDKQETQYFGPGTRLLVL.

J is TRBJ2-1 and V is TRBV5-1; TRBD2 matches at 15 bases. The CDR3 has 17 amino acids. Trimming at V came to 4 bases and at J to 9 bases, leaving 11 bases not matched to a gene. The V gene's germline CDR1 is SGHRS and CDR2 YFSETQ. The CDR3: CASSADGTSGRRSEQFF. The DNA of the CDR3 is TGCGCCAGCAGCGCAGACGGGACTAGCGGGAGGAGGAGTGAGCAGTTCTTC.

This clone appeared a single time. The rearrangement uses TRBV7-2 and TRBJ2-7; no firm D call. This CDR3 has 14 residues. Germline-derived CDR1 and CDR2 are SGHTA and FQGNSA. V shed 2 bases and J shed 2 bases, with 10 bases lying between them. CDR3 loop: CASSLNRIPYEQYF. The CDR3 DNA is TGTGCCAGCAGCTTAAATCGTATCCCCTACGAGCAGTACTTC.

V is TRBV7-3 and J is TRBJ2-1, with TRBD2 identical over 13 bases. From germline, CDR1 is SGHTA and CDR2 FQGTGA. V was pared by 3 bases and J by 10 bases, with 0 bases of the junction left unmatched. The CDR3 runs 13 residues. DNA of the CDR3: TGTGCCAGCAGCTTGGGACTAGCGGGGGAGCAGTTCTTC. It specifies CASSLGLAGEQFF.

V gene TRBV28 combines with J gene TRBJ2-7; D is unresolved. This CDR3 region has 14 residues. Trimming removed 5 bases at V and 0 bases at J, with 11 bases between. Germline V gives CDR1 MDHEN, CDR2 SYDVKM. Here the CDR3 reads CASSTDGVSYEQYF. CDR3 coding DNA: TGTGCCAGCAGTACGGACGGAGTCTCCTACGAGCAGTACTTC.

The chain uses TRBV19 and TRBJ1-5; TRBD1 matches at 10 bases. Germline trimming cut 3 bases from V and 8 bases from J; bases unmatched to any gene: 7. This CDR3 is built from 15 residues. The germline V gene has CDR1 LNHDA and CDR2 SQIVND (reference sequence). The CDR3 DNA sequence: TGTGCCAGTAGTATGGGACAGGGGACATGGGAGCCCCAGCATTTT. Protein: CASSMGQGTWEPQHF.